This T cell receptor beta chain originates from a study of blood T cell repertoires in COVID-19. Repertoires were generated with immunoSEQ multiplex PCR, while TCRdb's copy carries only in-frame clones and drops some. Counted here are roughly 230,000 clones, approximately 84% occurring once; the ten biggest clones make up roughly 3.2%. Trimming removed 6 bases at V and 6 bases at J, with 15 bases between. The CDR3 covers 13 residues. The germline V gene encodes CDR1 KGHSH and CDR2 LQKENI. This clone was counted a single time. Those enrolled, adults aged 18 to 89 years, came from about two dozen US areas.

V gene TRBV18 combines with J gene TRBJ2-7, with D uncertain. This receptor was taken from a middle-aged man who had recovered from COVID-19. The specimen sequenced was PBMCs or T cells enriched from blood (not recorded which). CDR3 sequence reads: CASSPLMRSEQYF. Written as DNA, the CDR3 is TGTGCCAGCTCCCCCCTCATGAGGAGCGAGCAGTACTTC.